A single T cell receptor (beta chain) is shown here with its context. The clone's antigen remains unknown. No much larger clone is present one base from it, and per-base qualities are unavailable. This sample is part of a study of sequential checkpoint blockade in melanoma (dated by TCRdb to about 2019). Describing the broader study: In a 1:1 randomization, patients received either first-line nivolumab then ipilimumab (arm A) or ipilimumab then nivolumab (arm B). Both trial sequences were followed by maintenance nivolumab. General findings and caveats noted by the study authors: Validation of the response-prediction model combining TCR metrics and mutation burden is needed in larger, independent patient cohorts.

This sample's treatment or condition label indicates: randomized to nivolumab then ipilimumab (arm A) or the reverse (arm B). None of the patients in the trial had previously been given DNA-damaging chemotherapy. On a FACS Aria II flow cytometer, live CD3+CD8+ cells that were negative for CD19 and CD56 were sorted from thawed PBMCs. Samples came from patients with melanoma in CheckMate 064, a randomized, open-label phase II trial of sequential checkpoint blockade. Leukapheresis was used to collect peripheral blood mononuclear cells, which were then purified with Ficoll-Paque and frozen in human serum with about 9.3% DMSO. Immediately after sorting, the purity of the sorted blood CD3+CD8+ cells was confirmed to be >98%, and DNA was then extracted. Trimming takes 3 bases off V and 2 bases off J; junction bases not matched to a gene: 6. The germline V gene sets CDR1 to SGHRS and CDR2 to YFSETQ. The CDR3 runs 15 amino acids, cysteine and phenylalanine included. Just the 45-base CDR3 DNA is kept, in frame starting at base 1.

TCRbeta CDR3 regions were immunosequenced from genomic DNA with the immunoSEQ Assay. Prior to high-throughput sequencing, genomic DNA was amplified by bias-controlled multiplex PCR. The authors' pipeline ran thus. To quantify the absolute abundance of each unique TCRbeta CDR3 region, the sequences were collapsed and filtered. Clonality, defined as 1 minus Pielou's evenness, was calculated using productive rearrangements only. A previously published method was used to identify clones with significantly greater frequencies in on-treatment samples than in baseline samples. Imported from immuneACCESS, the table was reduced by TCRdb to in-frame sequences with V and J called. These copies leave out some clones; in studies compared against another copy, an unresolved V gene accounts for under half, and the cause of the remainder is not known. V, J and clone size reflect that table, while D and trimming were determined from the DNA. The sample table holds 34,000 or so clones, of which less than 85% were seen once. The top ten clones comprise approximately 18% of the sample.

The TCR originated in a human donor with melanoma. The V gene is TRBV5-1 and the J gene is TRBJ2-7, with 9 central nucleotides matching TRBD1. The source material was CD8+ T cells sorted from blood (inferred from file names), sampled from a patient given nivolumab and ipilimumab in sequence. The bases are TGCGCCAGCAGCTATCGACAGGGGGTTGCCTACGAGCAGTACTTC. This gives the protein CASSYRQGVAYEQYF.